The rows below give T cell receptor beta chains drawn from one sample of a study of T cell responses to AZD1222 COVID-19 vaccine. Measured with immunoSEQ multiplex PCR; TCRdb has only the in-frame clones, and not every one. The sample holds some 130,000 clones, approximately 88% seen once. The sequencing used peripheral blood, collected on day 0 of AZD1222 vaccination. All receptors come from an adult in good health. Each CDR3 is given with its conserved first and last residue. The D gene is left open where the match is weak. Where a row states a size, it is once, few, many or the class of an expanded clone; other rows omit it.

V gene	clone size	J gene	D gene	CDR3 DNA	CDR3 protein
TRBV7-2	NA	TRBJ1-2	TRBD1	TGTGCCAGCAGGCGCGACAGGGGTTGGGGCTACACCTTC	CASRRDRGWGYTF
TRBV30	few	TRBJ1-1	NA	TGTGCCTGGAAGGGGGGGGACATGCGTCTGGGTGAAGCTTTCTTT	CAWKGGDMRLGEAFF
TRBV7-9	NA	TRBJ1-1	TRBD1	TGTGCCAGCAGCCAGAGAGCGGGACAGGGGAGGGGCACTGAAGCTTTCTTT	CASSQRAGQGRGTEAFF
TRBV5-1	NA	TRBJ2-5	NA	TGCGCCAGCAGCTTGATCGGGGGGCCGAAAGAGACCCAGTACTTC	CASSLIGGPKETQYF
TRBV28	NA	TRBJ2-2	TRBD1	TGTGCCGAGGGGACAGGGCGGACCGGGGAGCTGTTTTTT	CAEGTGRTGELFF
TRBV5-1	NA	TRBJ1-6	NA	TGCGCCAGCAGCTTGGCAGGGATAGGATCACCCCTCCACTTT	CASSLAGIGSPLHF
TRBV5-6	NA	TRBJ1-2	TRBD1	TGTGCCAGCAGCTTAGGACAGGGGGCGCATGGCTACACCTTC	CASSLGQGAHGYTF
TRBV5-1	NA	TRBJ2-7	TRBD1	TGCGCCAGCAGCTTGGCGGGACAGGGATTGGGCGAGCAGTACTTC	CASSLAGQGLGEQYF
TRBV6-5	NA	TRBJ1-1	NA	TGTGCCAGCAGTCGGACATGGGACACTGAAGCTTTCTTT	CASSRTWDTEAFF
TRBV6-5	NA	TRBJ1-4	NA	TGTGCCAGCGTGATGGGGGGGCCTAATGAAAAACTGTTTTTT	CASVMGGPNEKLFF
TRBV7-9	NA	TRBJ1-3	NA	TGTGCCAGCAGCGCCTCAGGGATAAGCTCTGGAAACACCATATATTTT	CASSASGISSGNTIYF
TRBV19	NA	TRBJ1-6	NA	TGTGCCAGTAGTATGGGGGGCGCCGGGGCGAATAATTCACCCCTCCACTTT	CASSMGGAGANNSPLHF
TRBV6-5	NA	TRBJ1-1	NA	TGTGCCAGCAGCCCCAGGTTAGCTTTCTTT	CASSPRLAFF
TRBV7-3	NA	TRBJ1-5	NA	TGTGCCAGCAGCTCAGGCGAACAGGGCCAGCCCCAGCATTTT	CASSSGEQGQPQHF
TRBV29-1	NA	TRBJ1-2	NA	TGCAGCCTCAAGGACGAGACAGTTAACTATGGCTACACCTTC	CSLKDETVNYGYTF
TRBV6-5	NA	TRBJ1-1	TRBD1	TGTGCCAGCAGGGGATGGGACAGGGGGAACACTGAAGCTTTCTTT	CASRGWDRGNTEAFF
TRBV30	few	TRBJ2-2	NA	TGTGCCTGGAGTCGCGGACAGGGGGAGCTGTTTTTT	CAWSRGQGELFF
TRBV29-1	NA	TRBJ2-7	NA	TGCAGCGCGGGGGAGCAGCCCTACGAGCAGTACTTC	CSAGEQPYEQYF
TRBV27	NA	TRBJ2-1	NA	TGTGCCAGCAGTCCAAATCCCGGACAGACATACTACAATGAGCAGTTCTTC	CASSPNPGQTYYNEQFF
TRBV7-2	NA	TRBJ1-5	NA	TGTGCCAGCAGCTCCTCGACCGATCAGCCCCAGCATTTT	CASSSSTDQPQHF
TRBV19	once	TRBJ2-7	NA	TGTGCCAGTAGTATAACCCCAACCTACGAGCAGTACTTC	CASSITPTYEQYF
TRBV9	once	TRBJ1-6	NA	TGTGCCAGCAGCGTAGCTACAGGGTCGCATTCACCCCTCCACTTT	CASSVATGSHSPLHF
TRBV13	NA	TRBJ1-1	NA	TGTGCCAGCAGCCTAAGGGCATGGAACACTGAAGCTTTCTTT	CASSLRAWNTEAFF
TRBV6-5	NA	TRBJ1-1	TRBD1	TGTGCCAGCAGTTCCGGACAGGCCGGGACTGAAGCTTTCTTT	CASSSGQAGTEAFF
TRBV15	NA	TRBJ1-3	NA	TGCGCTACGAGGAGCTCTGGAAACACCATATATTTT	CATRSSGNTIYF
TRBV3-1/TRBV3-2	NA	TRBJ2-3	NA	TGTGCCAGCAGCCAAATCGGTACGCAGTATTTT	CASSQIGTQYF
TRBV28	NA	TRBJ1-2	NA	TGTGCCAGCAGACGGGACCTTTCTTACACCTTC	CASRRDLSYTF